This TCR beta chain appears in the sequencing data of a study of blood T cell repertoires in COVID-19. Across the whole study: In each case, the material was cDNA or gDNA derived from T cells, B-cell-depleted T cells, or PBMCs.

The participants were between roughly 18 and 89 years old and came from fewer than 25 US areas. Categorization into cohorts depended on clinical history that participants reported. V dropped 1 base and J dropped 1 base, with 15 bases sitting between them. Germline V gene sequence: CDR1 LNHNV, CDR2 YYDKDF (reference sequence). The CDR3 is made up of 17 amino acids. This clone was recorded only once. As processed by the authors: Amplification of reference gene primers was used by the study to estimate nucleated cell counts. Some clones are missing from TCRdb's copy, which holds only in-frame ones; the method was immunoSEQ multiplex PCR. V and J calls and clone size come straight from that table; D and trimming were deduced from the DNA. Of about 220,000 clones listed, over 65% are singletons.

The genes are TRBV15 and TRBJ2-3, with a weak D call TRBD1 (5 bases). The sample comprised PBMCs or T cells enriched from blood (not recorded which). The TCR sequence derives from a woman aged 55-70 years who had recovered from COVID-19. The CDR3 region has the DNA TGTGCCACCAGCAGAGGCCGGCGGCAGGGTGGCACAGATACGCAGTATTTT. It encodes CATSRGRRQGGTDTQYF. Using reference TRBV15 and TRBJ2-3 for the parts outside the CDR3, the full variable domain is DAMVIQNPRYQVTQFGKPVTLSCSQTLNHNVMYWYQQKSSQAPKLLFHYYDKDFNNEADTPDNFQSRRPNTSFCFLDIRSPGLGDTAMYLCATSRGRRQGGTDTQYFGPGTRLTVL.